The sequence of this TCR beta chain was determined in a study of blood T cell repertoires in COVID-19. Turning to the study itself: COVID-19 samples, acute and convalescent, were from the United States, Italy and Spain. PBMCs, B-cell-depleted T cells, or T cells were the source of the cDNA or gDNA that made up the material.

Trimming removed 5 bases from V and 4 bases from J, with 14 bases in between. Germline V lookup: CDR1 SGHTA, CDR2 FQGNSA. The CDR3 contains 14 residues. Original processing notes: It was from reference gene primer amplification that nucleated cell counts were estimated. TCRdb's copy holds only in-frame clones and misses some; the assay was immunoSEQ multiplex PCR. That table gives V, J and clone size, and the DNA gave D and trimming. This sample has over 250,000 clones, with 90% to 95% found just once. Seattle patients were enrolled during active infection and followed longitudinally. The source material was peripheral blood. This rearrangement joins TRBV7-2 to TRBJ1-1; D possibly corresponds to TRBD1 (5 bases). This TCR was sampled from a woman in her 30s with COVID-19, enrolled during active disease. CDR3: CASSLQGYGTEAFF. The CDR3 DNA reads TGTGCCAGCAGCCTGCAGGGTTACGGCACTGAAGCTTTCTTT.